This T cell receptor beta chain stems from a study of Ad26.COV2.S vaccination and SARS-CoV-2 variants. Using immunoSEQ multiplex PCR, the repertoire was profiled, and TCRdb retains in-frame clones only, with some absent. The data show some 190,000 clones, 87% seen once. The germline gives CDR1 LNHDA, CDR2 SQIVND (reference sequence). Trimming took off 3 bases at V and 1 base at J, with 12 bases between the two ends. This CDR3 has 15 amino acids. The sample here was peripheral blood, taken after recovery from COVID-19. V is TRBV19 and J is TRBJ1-2; D uncertain. This clonotype originated in a human donor who had recovered from COVID-19. The CDR3 is CASSISQVLNYGYTF. CDR3 coding DNA: TGTGCCAGTAGTATCTCGCAGGTTCTTAACTATGGCTACACCTTC.